Listed below are T cell receptor beta chains from one sample, sequenced in a study of identical twins. MiXCR, run by TCRdb on the 5' RACE reads, gives a single entry per CDR3 protein. Among 1.5 million to 2 million distinct CDR3 sequences listed, around a third were seen once. The sequencing sample was made of cord blood. The receptor set was obtained from a newborn girl in good health. Both conserved end residues are part of each CDR3. Each record gives: V gene, D gene, J gene, clone size, CDR3 protein, CDR3 DNA. A D gene is named only where the DNA matches it firmly. Clone size, where shown, is once, few, many, or a class for clones that have expanded.

V gene: TRBV20-1; D gene: .; J gene: TRBJ2-1; clone size: .; CDR3 protein: CSCLGLVYNEQFF; CDR3 DNA: TGCAGTTGTTTGGGTCTCGTCTACAATGAGCAGTTCTTC
V gene: TRBV7-6; D gene: TRBD1; J gene: TRBJ2-7; clone size: .; CDR3 protein: CASSLETGGDEPYEQYF; CDR3 DNA: TGTGCCAGCAGCTTAGAGACAGGGGGTGATGAACCATACGAGCAGTACTTC
V gene: TRBV29-1; D gene: TRBD1; J gene: TRBJ2-3; clone size: .; CDR3 protein: CSVVLTGKGTDTQYF; CDR3 DNA: TGCAGCGTTGTTTTGACAGGGAAAGGAACAGATACGCAGTATTTT
V gene: TRBV5-4; D gene: TRBD1; J gene: TRBJ2-5; clone size: .; CDR3 protein: CASRQGIAVQETQYF; CDR3 DNA: TGTGCCAGCAGACAGGGGATCGCCGTTCAAGAGACCCAGTACTTC
V gene: TRBV24-1; D gene: TRBD1; J gene: TRBJ2-3; clone size: many; CDR3 protein: CATSRTGGTDTQYF; CDR3 DNA: TGTGCCACCAGCCGGACAGGCGGGACAGATACGCAGTATTTT
V gene: TRBV29-1; D gene: TRBD1; J gene: TRBJ2-5; clone size: .; CDR3 protein: CSVARTGFNEQYF; CDR3 DNA: TGCAGCGTCGCCCGGACAGGGTTCAATGAGCAGTACTTC
V gene: TRBV9; D gene: TRBD1; J gene: TRBJ2-2; clone size: few; CDR3 protein: CASSVGYGTGGPGELFF; CDR3 DNA: TGTGCCAGCAGCGTAGGCTATGGGACAGGGGGGCCCGGGGAGCTGTTTTTT
V gene: TRBV2; D gene: .; J gene: TRBJ2-5; clone size: .; CDR3 protein: CASSWLAHGGQYF; CDR3 DNA: TGTGCCAGCAGTTGGCTAGCACATGGCGGGCAGTACTTC
V gene: TRBV24-1; D gene: .; J gene: TRBJ1-5; clone size: .; CDR3 protein: CAPPAGGGNQPQHF; CDR3 DNA: TGTGCCCCCCCTGCGGGGGGCGGCAATCAGCCCCAGCATTTT
V gene: TRBV5-1; D gene: TRBD1; J gene: TRBJ1-2; clone size: few; CDR3 protein: CASSLDHPGQAYGYTF; CDR3 DNA: TGCGCCAGCAGCCTCGACCACCCTGGACAGGCCTATGGCTACACCTTC
V gene: TRBV20-1; D gene: TRBD1; J gene: TRBJ1-2; clone size: few; CDR3 protein: CSAMDRGYGYTF; CDR3 DNA: TGCAGTGCTATGGACAGGGGCTATGGCTACACCTTC
V gene: TRBV28; D gene: TRBD1; J gene: TRBJ1-5; clone size: .; CDR3 protein: CASSYPDRPYQPQHF; CDR3 DNA: TGTGCCAGCAGTTACCCGGACAGGCCTTATCAGCCCCAGCATTTT
V gene: TRBV5-1; D gene: TRBD2; J gene: TRBJ2-5; clone size: many; CDR3 protein: CASSTPSGGHQETQYF; CDR3 DNA: TGCGCCAGCAGCACCCCTAGCGGGGGGCACCAAGAGACCCAGTACTTC
V gene: TRBV9; D gene: TRBD2; J gene: TRBJ2-1; clone size: .; CDR3 protein: CASSVAGRDNEQFF; CDR3 DNA: TGTGCCAGCAGCGTAGCCGGGAGGGACAATGAGCAGTTCTTC
V gene: TRBV2; D gene: .; J gene: TRBJ1-5; clone size: .; CDR3 protein: CASSGSTASNQPQHF; CDR3 DNA: TGTGCCAGCAGTGGATCGACAGCCAGCAATCAGCCCCAGCATTTT
V gene: TRBV20-1; D gene: .; J gene: TRBJ2-5; clone size: few; CDR3 protein: CSAALGETQYF; CDR3 DNA: TGCAGTGCCGCATTGGGGGAGACCCAGTACTTC
V gene: TRBV9; D gene: TRBD1; J gene: TRBJ2-5; clone size: once; CDR3 protein: CASITSGTGNRSTKETQYF; CDR3 DNA: TGTGCCAGCATCACCTCCGGGACAGGGAACCGAAGTACCAAAGAGACCCAGTACTTC
V gene: TRBV6-5; D gene: .; J gene: TRBJ1-5; clone size: .; CDR3 protein: CASSYKNNQGRFGNQPQHF; CDR3 DNA: TGTGCCAGCAGTTACAAAAATAATCAGGGAAGGTTTGGCAATCAGCCCCAGCATTTT
V gene: TRBV9; D gene: TRBD2; J gene: TRBJ2-7; clone size: many; CDR3 protein: CASSVALAGDNEQYF; CDR3 DNA: TGTGCCAGCAGCGTAGCACTAGCGGGAGATAACGAGCAGTACTTC
V gene: TRBV28; D gene: .; J gene: TRBJ2-7; clone size: many; CDR3 protein: CASSLKGREVDYEQYF; CDR3 DNA: TGTGCCAGCAGTTTAAAGGGAAGGGAAGTAGACTACGAGCAGTACTTC
V gene: TRBV20-1; D gene: .; J gene: TRBJ1-6; clone size: .; CDR3 protein: CSASLTTGLSSPLHF; CDR3 DNA: TGCAGTGCTAGTCTCACTACAGGCTTGTCTTCCCCCCTCCACTTT
V gene: TRBV7-9; D gene: TRBD1; J gene: TRBJ1-5; clone size: .; CDR3 protein: CASSFRHRTDRAFNQPQHF; CDR3 DNA: TGTGCCAGCAGCTTCCGACACAGAACGGACAGGGCCTTCAATCAGCCCCAGCATTTT
V gene: TRBV5-1; D gene: TRBD1; J gene: TRBJ1-2; clone size: .; CDR3 protein: CASSLGRGFAYGYTF; CDR3 DNA: TGCGCCAGCAGCTTGGGCAGGGGGTTTGCTTATGGCTACACCTTC
V gene: TRBV13; D gene: .; J gene: TRBJ1-1; clone size: once; CDR3 protein: CASSLGLTSPEAFF; CDR3 DNA: TGTGCCAGCAGCTTAGGGCTGACGAGCCCTGAAGCTTTCTTT
V gene: TRBV28; D gene: .; J gene: TRBJ2-7; clone size: .; CDR3 protein: CASIQTGSSYNEQYF; CDR3 DNA: TGTGCCAGCATACAAACGGGGAGCTCCTACAATGAGCAGTACTTC
V gene: TRBV11-1; D gene: .; J gene: TRBJ2-7; clone size: .; CDR3 protein: CASSPLVWGAYEQYF; CDR3 DNA: TGTGCCAGCAGCCCTCTAGTCTGGGGGGCCTACGAGCAGTACTTC
V gene: TRBV2; D gene: .; J gene: TRBJ2-7; clone size: .; CDR3 protein: CASRTRVSNYEQYF; CDR3 DNA: TGTGCCAGCAGAACCCGGGTCTCCAACTACGAGCAGTACTTC
V gene: TRBV28; D gene: TRBD1; J gene: TRBJ1-1; clone size: few; CDR3 protein: CASSLWAGGSTEAFF; CDR3 DNA: TGTGCCAGCAGTTTATGGGCAGGGGGGAGCACTGAAGCTTTCTTT
V gene: TRBV25-1; D gene: TRBD2; J gene: TRBJ2-7; clone size: .; CDR3 protein: CAGIGGVYEQYF; CDR3 DNA: TGTGCCGGGATTGGGGGGGTCTACGAGCAGTACTTC
V gene: TRBV12-3/TRBV12-4; D gene: .; J gene: TRBJ2-7; clone size: .; CDR3 protein: CASSLRDYTGPLDYEQYF; CDR3 DNA: TGTGCCAGCAGTTTACGGGATTACACAGGGCCCCTCGACTACGAGCAGTACTTC
V gene: TRBV20-1; D gene: .; J gene: TRBJ2-3; clone size: few; CDR3 protein: CSAELTSTDTQYF; CDR3 DNA: TGCAGTGCCGAACTGACGAGCACAGATACGCAGTATTTT
V gene: TRBV28; D gene: TRBD1; J gene: TRBJ1-1; clone size: .; CDR3 protein: CASSWPGTGGTEAFF; CDR3 DNA: TGTGCCAGCAGTTGGCCCGGGACAGGGGGCACTGAAGCTTTCTTT
V gene: TRBV11-2; D gene: TRBD2; J gene: TRBJ2-1; clone size: once; CDR3 protein: CASSRAGAQFF; CDR3 DNA: TGTGCCAGCAGCCGAGCGGGGGCCCAGTTCTTC
V gene: TRBV6-1; D gene: .; J gene: TRBJ1-1; clone size: .; CDR3 protein: CASTPAMNTEAFF; CDR3 DNA: TGTGCCAGCACGCCAGCCATGAACACTGAAGCTTTCTTT
V gene: TRBV5-1; D gene: TRBD1; J gene: TRBJ2-3; clone size: .; CDR3 protein: CASSLWLRQGGTDTQYF; CDR3 DNA: TGCGCCAGCAGCTTGTGGTTAAGACAGGGAGGCACAGATACGCAGTATTTT